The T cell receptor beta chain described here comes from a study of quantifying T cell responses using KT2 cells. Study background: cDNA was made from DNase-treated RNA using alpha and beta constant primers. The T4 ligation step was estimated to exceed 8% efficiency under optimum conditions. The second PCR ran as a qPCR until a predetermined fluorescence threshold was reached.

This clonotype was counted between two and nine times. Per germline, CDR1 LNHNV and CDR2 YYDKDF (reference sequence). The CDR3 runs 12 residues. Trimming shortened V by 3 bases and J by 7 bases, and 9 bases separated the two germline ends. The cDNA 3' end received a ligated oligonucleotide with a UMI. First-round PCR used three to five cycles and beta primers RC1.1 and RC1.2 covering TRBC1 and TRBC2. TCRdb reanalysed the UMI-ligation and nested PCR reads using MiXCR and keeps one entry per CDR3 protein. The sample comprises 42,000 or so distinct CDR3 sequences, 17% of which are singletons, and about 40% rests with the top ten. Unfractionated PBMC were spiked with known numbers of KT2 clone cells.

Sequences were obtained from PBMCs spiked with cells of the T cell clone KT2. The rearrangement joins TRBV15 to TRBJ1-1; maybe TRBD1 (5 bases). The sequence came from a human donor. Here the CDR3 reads CATSRVGGEAFF. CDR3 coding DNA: TGTGCCACCAGCAGGGTTGGGGGTGAAGCTTTCTTT.